This T cell receptor (beta chain) was profiled in a study of blood T cell repertoires in COVID-19. Study as a whole: The cDNA or gDNA used as material had been derived from T cells, B-cell-depleted T cells, or PBMCs.

CDR3 length equals 14 residues. The V end lost 3 bases, the J end lost 6 bases, and 13 bases lay between the germline ends. Germline V gives CDR1 MNHEY, CDR2 SMNVEV (reference sequence). Profiling relied on immunoSEQ multiplex PCR, and the TCRdb table lists in-frame clones only, not all of them. The sample holds approximately 180,000 clones, 70% to 90% seen once. Seattle patient enrollment occurred during active infection, with longitudinal follow-up thereafter. The gene calls are TRBV27 and TRBJ2-3, with TRBD2 as a possible D gene (6 bases). The sequence was collected from a person in their 70s with COVID-19, enrolled during active disease. Sequences were obtained from peripheral blood. In DNA form, the CDR3 reads TGTGCCAGCAGTTTTGTGGGGAGGCCTGATACGCAGTATTTT. Its translation is CASSFVGRPDTQYF.